The 16 T cell receptor beta chains presented below share a single source sample, sequenced in a study of Ad26.COV2.S vaccination and SARS-CoV-2 variants. The treatment was: roughly 18 received Ad26.COV2.S at low or high dose, single or two shots; several received placebo; per-sample allocation not given. Specimen acquisition occurred on day 63 following the initial vaccine or placebo injection. The protocol was immunoSEQ multiplex PCR, while the TCRdb copy is restricted to in-frame clones and leaves out a portion. The data hold about 480,000 clones, with around 88% observed a single time. Sequenced material: peripheral blood, taken in a trial of Ad26.COV2.S vaccine versus placebo. The receptor set was obtained from a person between 18 and 65 years old who received the Ad26.COV2.S COVID-19 vaccine or a placebo.

The genes are TRBV19 and TRBJ2-1, with 8 bases lining up with TRBD1. V lost 5 bases and J lost 9; bases outside the gene matches: 12. The CDR3 length is 15 residues. In germline, CDR1 is LNHDA, CDR2 SQIVND (reference sequence). The CDR3, as DNA: TGTGCCAGTAGTTCGACAGGGGCTTTCTTTGGTGAGCAGTTCTTC. Translating gives CASSSTGAFFGEQFF.

This sequence joins TRBV6-2 or TRBV6-3 and TRBJ2-1; D is perhaps TRBD2 (5 bases). This CDR3 has 18 amino acids. Germline CDR1 reads MNHEY; CDR2 reads SVGEGT. Trimming pared 2 bases from V and 0 bases from J, leaving 17 bases between. The CDR3 DNA reads TGTGCCAGCAGTTACGTTCTTTTGGACTCAAGCTCCTACAATGAGCAGTTCTTC. Translating gives CASSYVLLDSSSYNEQFF.

This clone occurred a few times. The chain recombines TRBV25-1 with TRBJ2-3, with D hard to call. From germline, CDR1 is MGHDK and CDR2 SYGVNS. The CDR3 sequence is 15 residues long. V gave up 3 bases and J gave up 3 bases, with 13 bases separating them. The CDR3 loop reads CASSESWGWTDTQYF. CDR3 DNA: TGTGCCAGCAGTGAGTCCTGGGGTTGGACAGATACGCAGTATTTT. Filled out from reference TRBV25-1 and TRBJ2-3, the complete variable domain reads EADIYQTPRYLVIGTGKKITLECSQTMGHDKMYWYQQDPGMELHLIHYSYGVNSTEKGDLSSESTVSRIRTEHFPLTLESARPSHTSQYLCASSESWGWTDTQYFGPGTRLTVL.

The gene calls are TRBV7-8 and TRBJ1-5; 7 bases agree with TRBD1. Germline V gives CDR1 SGHVS, CDR2 FQNEAQ. This CDR3 is 16 amino acids long. J gave up 7 bases and V 0 bases, and 9 bases lay outside the gene matches. CDR3 amino acids: CASSLALQGVRQPQHF. In nucleotides, the CDR3 is TGTGCCAGCAGCTTAGCGTTGCAGGGGGTGAGACAGCCCCAGCATTTT.

This chain links TRBV5-1 with TRBJ2-1; 9 positions match TRBD1. The ends lost 6 bases at V and 4 bases at J; junction bases unmatched: 5. Germline V gives CDR1 SGHRS, CDR2 YFSETQ. This CDR3 contains 14 residues. DNA for the CDR3: TGCGCCAGCAAACCGGGACAGGGATACAATGAGCAGTTCTTC. This sequence encodes CASKPGQGYNEQFF.

The table lists this clone with many counts. This chain uses TRBV7-9 with TRBJ2-7, with TRBD2 matching 7 bases. Germline CDR1 SEHNR, CDR2 FQNEAQ (reference sequence). The ends lost 5 bases at V and 0 bases at J; junction bases unmatched: 4. The CDR3 runs to 14 residues. CDR3 in amino acids: CASSTPGGSYEQYF. The CDR3 DNA sequence: TGTGCCAGCAGCACCCCGGGGGGCTCCTACGAGCAGTACTTC.

This chain connects TRBV7-2 to TRBJ1-6; D is unresolved. The CDR3 extends over 14 amino acids. The germline V and J ends were trimmed by 4 bases and 8 bases, with 12 bases remaining between them. In germline, CDR1 is SGHTA, CDR2 FQGNSA. This CDR3 is CASSYRGPDSPLHF. In DNA form, the CDR3 reads TGTGCCAGCAGCTACCGAGGGCCCGATTCACCCCTCCACTTT.

The chain has TRBV24-1 and TRBJ1-2; 7 bases align to TRBD1. CDR3 length equals 11 residues. Germline values: CDR1 KGHDR, CDR2 SFDVKD. The J segment lost 6 bases and the V segment lost 7 bases, leaving 1 base of the junction unmatched. The CDR3 region is CATSGTDGYTF. In DNA, the CDR3 is TGTGCCACCAGCGGGACAGATGGCTACACCTTC.

The V and J genes are TRBV20-1 and TRBJ2-1; the D is unclear. Trimming pared 3 bases from V and 3 bases from J, leaving 12 bases between. The CDR3 contains 14 residues. The germline gives CDR1 DFQATT, CDR2 SNEGSKA (reference sequence). CDR3 nucleotides: TGCAGTGCTAGTAAAGTGGTGGGCTACAATGAGCAGTTCTTC. Protein sequence: CSASKVVGYNEQFF.

This chain connects TRBV19 to TRBJ2-1, with D maybe TRBD2 (5 bases). The CDR3 consists of 14 residues. V lost 5 bases and J 8 bases, leaving 16 bases between the germline ends. CDR1 and CDR2 (germline): LNHDA, SQIVND (reference sequence). This CDR3 is CASSEPARGDEQFF. DNA of the CDR3: TGTGCCAGTAGTGAACCCGCCCGGGGAGATGAGCAGTTCTTC.

The genes are TRBV5-6 and TRBJ2-2; the D gene is possibly TRBD1 (5 bases). This CDR3 is 16 amino acids long. Between the trimmed V and J ends, which lost 3 bases and 4 bases, there was a span of 16 bases. Germline CDR1 reads SGHDT; CDR2 reads YYEEEE. DNA of the CDR3: TGTGCCAGCAGCTCGACGGACAATTTACTCACCGGGGAGCTGTTTTTT. This gives the protein CASSSTDNLLTGELFF. The entire variable domain, with the rest obtained from reference TRBV5-6 and TRBJ2-2, is as follows: DAGVTQSPTHLIKTRGQQVTLRCSPKSGHDTVSWYQQALGQGPQFIFQYYEEEERQRGNFPDRFSGHQFPNYSSELNVNALLLGDSALYLCASSSTDNLLTGELFFGEGSRLTVL.

This clone was seen only once. The chain links TRBV5-4 to TRBJ2-5; 9 bases map to TRBD2. Germline V lookup: CDR1 SGHNT, CDR2 YYREEE (reference sequence). CDR3 size: 15 residues. Trimming at V came to 1 base and at J to 1 base, leaving 2 bases not matched to a gene. CDR3 residues: CASSLTSGFQETQYF. As DNA, the CDR3 is TGTGCCAGCAGCTTGACTAGCGGGTTCCAAGAGACCCAGTACTTC.

The chain carries TRBV28 and TRBJ2-7, with 9 bases fitting TRBD1. Germline-derived CDR1 and CDR2 are MDHEN and SYDVKM. This CDR3 is built from 16 residues. V gave up 8 bases and J gave up 5 bases; unmatched junction bases: 16. Here the CDR3 DNA reads TGTGCCAGCCGCCAGGCCTCCGACAGGGGGAGAAACGAGCAGTACTTC. Translated, it gives CASRQASDRGRNEQYF.

The chain couples TRBV5-1 to TRBJ2-3; D perhaps matches TRBD2 (6 bases). With 0 bases removed from V and 5 bases from J, the gap between germline ends came to 10 bases. The germline CDR1 and CDR2 sequences are SGHRS and YFSETQ. This CDR3 region has 14 residues. The CDR3 loop is CASSLVRGGDTQYF. The DNA of the CDR3 is TGCGCCAGCAGCTTGGTACGGGGAGGAGATACGCAGTATTTT.

The chain uses TRBV2 and TRBJ1-5; D gene ambiguous. CDR1 is SNHLY and CDR2 is FYNNEI in the germline V gene. The CDR3 covers 13 residues. Trimming removed 4 bases at V and 7 bases at J, with 11 bases between. The CDR3 protein is CASSVAIDQPQHF. The CDR3 DNA is TGTGCCAGCAGTGTGGCCATAGACCAGCCCCAGCATTTT.

The rearrangement joins TRBV28 to TRBJ1-2; D remains unclear. The CDR3 has 12 residues. V gave up 8 bases and J gave up 3 bases, with 10 bases separating them. Per the germline V gene, CDR1 is MDHEN and CDR2 is SYDVKM. DNA of the CDR3: TGTGCCAGCTCGAGTCTGTACTATGGCTACACCTTC. Its translation is CASSSLYYGYTF.